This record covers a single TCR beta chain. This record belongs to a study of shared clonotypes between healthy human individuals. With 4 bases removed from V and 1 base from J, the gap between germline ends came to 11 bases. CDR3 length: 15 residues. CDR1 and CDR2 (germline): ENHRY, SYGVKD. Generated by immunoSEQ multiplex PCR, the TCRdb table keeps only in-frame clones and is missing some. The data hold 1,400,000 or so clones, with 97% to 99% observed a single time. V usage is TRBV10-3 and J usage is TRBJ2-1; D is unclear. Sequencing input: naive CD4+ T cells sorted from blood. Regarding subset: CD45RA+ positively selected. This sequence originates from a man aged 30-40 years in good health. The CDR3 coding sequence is TGTGCCATCAGTGCCTGGGCGCAATCCTACAATGAGCAGTTCTTC. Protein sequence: CAISAWAQSYNEQFF.